Below, one TCR beta chain is given with its context. The CDR3 runs to 15 residues. Germline-derived CDR1 and CDR2 are SGHTA and FQGNSA. V trimming: 2 bases; J trimming: 7 bases; junction bases outside the gene matches: 10. This specimen comes from a study of cytomegalovirus exposure and HLA in healthy donors. PCR employed 60 Vbeta and 13 Jbeta primers. Method: immunoSEQ multiplex PCR; TCRdb's copy keeps in-frame clones and lacks some. The sample lists approximately 210,000 clones; about 80% were seen once. This TCR was sampled from a male donor in good health and CMV-seronegative. This chain joins TRBV7-2 and TRBJ2-7, with 8 nucleotides matching TRBD1. The specimen was PBMCs. The CDR3 region has the DNA TGTGCCAGCAGCTTAATGAGGACAGGGCTGGAAGAGCAGTACTTC. Translation gives CASSLMRTGLEEQYF. The full variable domain, rest sourced from reference TRBV7-2 and TRBJ2-7, is GAGVSQSPSNKVTEKGKDVELRCDPISGHTALYWYRQSLGQGLEFLIYFQGNSAPDKSGLPSDRFSAERTGGSVSTLTIQRTQQEDSAVYLCASSLMRTGLEEQYFGPGTRLTVT.